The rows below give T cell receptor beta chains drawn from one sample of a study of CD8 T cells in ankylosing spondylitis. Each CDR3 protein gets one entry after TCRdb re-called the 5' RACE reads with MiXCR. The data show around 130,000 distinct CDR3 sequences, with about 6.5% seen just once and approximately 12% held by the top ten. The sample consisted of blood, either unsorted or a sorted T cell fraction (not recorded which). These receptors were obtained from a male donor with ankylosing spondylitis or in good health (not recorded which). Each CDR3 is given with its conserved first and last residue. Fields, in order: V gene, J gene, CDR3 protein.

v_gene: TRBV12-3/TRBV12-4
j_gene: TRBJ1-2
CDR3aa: CASSYPRANYGYTF

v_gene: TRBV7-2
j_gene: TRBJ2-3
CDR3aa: CASSLVSPSHFTDTQYF

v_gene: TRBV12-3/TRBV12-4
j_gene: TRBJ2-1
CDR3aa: CASSLNWKTSGEHF

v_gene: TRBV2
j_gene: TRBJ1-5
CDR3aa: CASSGEGTGNQPQHF

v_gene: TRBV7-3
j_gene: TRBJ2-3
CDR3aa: CASSLNAPAGDTQYF

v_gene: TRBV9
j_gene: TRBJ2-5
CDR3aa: CASSPTGTSEGTQYF

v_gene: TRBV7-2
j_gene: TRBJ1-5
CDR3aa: CASSWDPNQPQHF

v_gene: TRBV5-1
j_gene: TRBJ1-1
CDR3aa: CASSSMTGVNTEAFF

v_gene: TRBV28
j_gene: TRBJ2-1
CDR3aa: CASSLRDYNEQFF

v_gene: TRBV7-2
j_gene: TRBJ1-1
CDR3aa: CASSPRGRRGGPEAFF

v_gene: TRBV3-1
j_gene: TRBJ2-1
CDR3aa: CASTPLPKESSYNEQFF

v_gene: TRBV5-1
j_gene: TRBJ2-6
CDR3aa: CASSPGGGASFSGANVLTF

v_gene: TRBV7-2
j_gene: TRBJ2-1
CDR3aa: CASRGGRGEQFF

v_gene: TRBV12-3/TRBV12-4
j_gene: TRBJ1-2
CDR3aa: CASSSNNYGYTF

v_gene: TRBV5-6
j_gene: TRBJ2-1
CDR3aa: CASSLISGESYNEQFF

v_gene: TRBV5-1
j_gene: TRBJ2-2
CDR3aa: CASSLQGPGELFF

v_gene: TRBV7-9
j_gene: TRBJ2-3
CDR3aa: CANSDGQTDTQYF

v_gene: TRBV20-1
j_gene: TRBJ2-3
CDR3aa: CSARTRTDTQYF

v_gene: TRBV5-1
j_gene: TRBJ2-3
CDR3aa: CASSLTTRGTDTQYF

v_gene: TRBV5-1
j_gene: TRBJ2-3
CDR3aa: CASSLETITSTDTQYF

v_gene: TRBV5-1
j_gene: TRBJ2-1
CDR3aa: CASSLGQLADNEQFF

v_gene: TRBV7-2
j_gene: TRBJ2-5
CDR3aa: CASSWPGGTQYF

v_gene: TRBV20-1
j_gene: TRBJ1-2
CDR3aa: CSAKDQGGDYGYTF

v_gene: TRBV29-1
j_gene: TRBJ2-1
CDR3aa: CSVVPSSYNEQFF